One and the same sample provided the 7 T cell receptor beta chains below, sequenced in a study of T cell responses to AZD1222 COVID-19 vaccine. The method was immunoSEQ multiplex PCR; TCRdb's version includes in-frame clones alone and lacks a portion of them. This table holds some 97,000 clones, around nine tenths found once. The source material was peripheral blood, sampled on day 0 of AZD1222 vaccination. These receptors originate from an adult in good health.

The rearrangement uses TRBV5-4 and TRBJ2-2, with TRBD2 matching 11 bases. V lost 4 bases and J lost 3; bases outside the gene matches: 2. Germline V CDR1 and CDR2: SGHNT, YYREEE (reference sequence). This CDR3 is 15 amino acids long. CDR3 coding DNA: TGTGCCAGCAGCCGTAGCGGGGGGGACACCGGGGAGCTGTTTTTT. The encoded protein is CASSRSGGDTGELFF.

The chain joins TRBV7-6 to TRBJ2-3; D may be TRBD1 or TRBD2 (5 bases each). The CDR3 loop spans 15 amino acids. V gave up 0 bases and J gave up 3 bases, with 10 bases separating them. Germline assignment: CDR1 SGHVS and CDR2 FNYEAQ. Here the CDR3 reads CASSLAGPPTDTQYF. The CDR3 region has the DNA TGTGCCAGCAGCTTAGCGGGACCCCCTACAGATACGCAGTATTTT.

V is TRBV7-2 and J is TRBJ2-1; D not resolved. CDR1 SGHTA and CDR2 FQGNSA come from the germline V gene. The CDR3 is 15 amino acids. V gave up 2 bases and J gave up 8 bases, with 16 bases separating them. The DNA for the CDR3 is TGTGCCAGCAGCTTACAACAAACCCTCGCCCATGAGCAGTTCTTC. Translated: CASSLQQTLAHEQFF.

The chain has TRBV19 and TRBJ1-2, with 9 bases identical to TRBD1. This CDR3 is 14 amino acids long. Germline V gene lookup returns CDR1 LNHDA and CDR2 SQIVND (reference sequence). V lost 9 bases and J lost 8; bases outside the gene matches: 13. CDR3 sequence: CASSSGTGHRGYTF. The CDR3 DNA follows: TGTGCCAGCTCGTCCGGGACAGGGCATCGCGGCTACACCTTC.

DNA of the CDR3: TGTGCCATCAGTGATAGAGCAGGGGGCGGTAATTCACCCCTCCACTTT. It codes for CAISDRAGGGNSPLHF. V gene TRBV10-3 combines with J gene TRBJ1-6, with 8 bases matching TRBD1. The CDR3 covers 16 residues. The V and J ends lost 3 bases and 6 bases, in that order; junction bases with no gene match: 7. CDR1 is ENHRY, CDR2 SYGVKD, per germline.

This sequence joins TRBV5-1 and TRBJ2-2; 8 nucleotides align to TRBD2. After removal of 0 bases from V and 0 bases from J, the junction contained 1 base not matched to a gene. CDR1 is SGHRS, CDR2 YFSETQ, per germline. The CDR3 consists of 16 residues. Here the CDR3 reads CASSLGAGANTGELFF. The CDR3 bases are TGCGCCAGCAGCTTGGGAGCGGGGGCGAACACCGGGGAGCTGTTTTTT.

The V call is TRBV7-2, the J call TRBJ1-2; D unclear. Germline lookup yields CDR1 SGHTA and CDR2 FQGNSA. The CDR3 contains 14 residues. V was shortened by 0 bases and J by 0 bases, with 5 bases between the two germline ends. This CDR3 reads CASSLAFPNYGYTF. The CDR3 bases are TGTGCCAGCAGCTTAGCTTTTCCTAACTATGGCTACACCTTC.